Shown below are 12 T cell receptor beta chains from a single sample sequenced in a study of CD8 T cells in ankylosing spondylitis. Notes on the study in general: Characteristic, it appeared, of ankylosing spondylitis blood was a TCR beta motif of fewer than 10 highly homologous variants.

Their antigen targets remain unknown. TCRdb reanalysed the 5' RACE reads using MiXCR and keeps one entry per CDR3 protein. The sample lists some 800,000 distinct CDR3 sequences, approximately 10% occurring once. The sample taken for sequencing was blood, either unsorted or a sorted T cell fraction (not recorded which). The receptors were gathered from a male donor with ankylosing spondylitis.

V gene TRBV6-2 or TRBV6-3 combines with J gene TRBJ1-5; tentative D call: TRBD1 (5 bases). Deletions cut 6 bases from V and 2 bases from J, with 14 bases between. Germline V CDR1 and CDR2: MNHEY, SVGEGT. The CDR3 consists of 15 residues. The CDR3 protein is CASRKGGVGNQPQHF. In nucleotides, the CDR3 is TGTGCCAGCAGGAAGGGAGGGGTTGGCAATCAGCCCCAGCATTTT.

A single count supports this clonotype. The CDR3 DNA reads as TGTGCCAGCAGCTTAAGAGAGGGGCAGGGGACCCAGTACTTC. Amino acids: CASSLREGQGTQYF. This chain uses TRBV7-2 with TRBJ2-5; D is tentatively TRBD1 or TRBD2 (5 bases each). V lost 2 bases and J lost 7, with 14 bases in between. The CDR3 contains 14 residues. CDR1 is SGHTA, CDR2 FQGNSA, per germline.

This clonotype was seen more than once but under ten times. V is TRBV4-3 and J is TRBJ2-1; possible D gene TRBD2, 6 bases. The V end was cut by 4 bases, the J end by 2 bases, with 15 bases between. There are 16 residues in the CDR3. Germline V gene sequence: CDR1 LGHNA, CDR2 YSLEER. The CDR3: CASSPQVGRPYNEQFF. The CDR3 nucleotides read TGCGCCAGCAGCCCCCAGGTTGGGAGGCCCTACAATGAGCAGTTCTTC.

This clonotype was counted only a few times. The CDR3 DNA follows: TGCAGTGCTGTTAGCGCCTACGAGCAGTACTTC. This codes for CSAVSAYEQYF. The chain joins TRBV20-1 to TRBJ2-7, with D possibly TRBD2 on 5 matching bases. V dropped 5 bases and J dropped 2 bases, with 7 bases sitting between them. The CDR3 is made up of 11 amino acids. CDR1 and CDR2 from the germline V gene are DFQATT and SNEGSKA (reference sequence).

This chain links TRBV5-1 with TRBJ2-7; D not certain. Germline loops: CDR1 SGHRS, CDR2 YFSETQ. This CDR3 has 14 amino acids. Trimming shortened V by 3 bases and J by 0 bases, and 10 bases separated the two germline ends. CDR3 in amino acids: CASSWWGSSYEQYF. The CDR3 bases are TGCGCCAGCAGCTGGTGGGGATCCTCCTACGAGCAGTACTTC.

This clonotype was picked up a small number of times. The V and J genes are TRBV20-1 and TRBJ2-1; possibly TRBD2 for D (6 bases). The V gene's germline CDR1 is DFQATT and CDR2 SNEGSKA (reference sequence). The length of the CDR3 is 14 residues. Trimming shortened V by 2 bases and J by 1 base, and 9 bases separated the two germline ends. As DNA, the CDR3 is TGCAGTGCTAGAAAAGCGGGTTCCTACAATGAGCAGTTCTTC. Translation gives CSARKAGSYNEQFF.

This clonotype has a handful of counts. The chain recombines TRBV29-1 with TRBJ1-4, with 9 positions matching TRBD1. Per germline, CDR1 SQVTM and CDR2 ANQGSEA. V lost 6 bases to trimming and J lost 14 bases; unmatched junction nucleotides: 7. CDR3 length: 11 amino acids. DNA of the CDR3: TGCAGCGTCAGGACAGGGGAGATTCTGTTTTTT. The encoded protein is CSVRTGEILFF. The complete variable domain, with remaining parts taken from reference TRBV29-1 and TRBJ1-4, reads SAVISQKPSRDICQRGTSLTIQCQVDSQVTMMFWYRQQPGQSLTLIATANQGSEATYESGFVIDKFPISRPNLTFSTLTVSNMSPEDSSIYLCSVRTGEILFFGSGTQLSVL.

This chain connects TRBV28 to TRBJ2-1; TRBD1 matches at 7 bases. CDR1 and CDR2 from the germline V gene are MDHEN and SYDVKM. The CDR3 is 12 amino acids. V lost 8 bases and J lost 15; bases outside the gene matches: 13. In DNA, the CDR3 is TGTGCCAGCGGGACAGCGGCGTATAGCTCGTTCTTC. Translated: CASGTAAYSSFF.

There are a few counts of this clonotype. This chain connects TRBV20-1 to TRBJ2-3; maybe TRBD2 (6 bases). The CDR3 is 15 amino acids. The V gene's germline CDR1 is DFQATT and CDR2 SNEGSKA (reference sequence). V lost 6 bases, J lost 6 bases, and 22 bases lay in between. CDR3 nucleotide sequence: TGCAGTGCCCCGAAACGGGCGGGGCCGGGGGATACGCAGTATTTT. Its protein product is CSAPKRAGPGDTQYF.

This chain joins TRBV3-1 and TRBJ2-2, with D possibly matching TRBD1 (5 bases). CDR3 length equals 16 residues. With 3 bases removed from V and 3 bases from J, the gap between germline ends came to 14 bases. Germline CDR1 is LGHDT and CDR2 is YNNKEL (reference sequence). CDR3 DNA: TGTGCCAGCAGCCACGACCAGGGCCCCTACACCGGGGAGCTGTTTTTT. Amino acid sequence: CASSHDQGPYTGELFF.

The rearrangement joins TRBV6-1 to TRBJ1-2; no reliable D call. Germline lookup yields CDR1 MNHNS and CDR2 SASEGT. V was clipped by 6 bases and J by 5 bases, with 19 bases between them. The CDR3 is made up of 15 amino acids. CDR3 bases: TGTGCCAGCAGCCCTGGCGGCAGGCCTACTTATGGCTACACCTTC. This codes for CASSPGGRPTYGYTF.

This clonotype turned up a few times. The genes are TRBV5-4 and TRBJ1-6, with D perhaps TRBD1 (5 bases). Germline CDR1 SGHNT, CDR2 YYREEE (reference sequence). The CDR3 is 16 residues long. Trimming left V 2 bases short and J 9 bases short, with 18 bases between. CDR3: CASSLERRGGVSPLHF. The CDR3 region has the DNA TGTGCCAGCAGCTTAGAGAGGAGGGGAGGTGTTTCACCCCTCCACTTT.